This entry lists 8 T cell receptor beta chains sequenced from one sample in a study of blood T cell repertoires in COVID-19. Libraries were prepared by immunoSEQ multiplex PCR; TCRdb keeps only in-frame clonotypes and omits some of them. The sample yields some 250,000 clones, roughly 88% seen once. Material: PBMCs or T cells enriched from blood (not recorded which). Every receptor here comes from a woman aged 40 to 55 with acute COVID-19.

The chain joins TRBV7-9 to TRBJ2-7, with TRBD2 matching over 10 bases. The CDR3 spans 15 residues. Trimming took 1 base from V and 2 from J; bases not matched to a gene: 2. Germline V lookup: CDR1 SEHNR, CDR2 FQNEAQ (reference sequence). CDR3 bases: TGTGCCAGCAGCTTAGGGCTAGCGGGAGCCTACGAGCAGTACTTC. As protein: CASSLGLAGAYEQYF.

The gene calls are TRBV5-1 and TRBJ1-3; D remains ambiguous. The ends were cut back, 0 bases at V and 7 bases at J, with 8 bases in the middle. Germline values: CDR1 SGHRS, CDR2 YFSETQ. The CDR3 covers 13 residues. For the CDR3, the DNA is TGCGCCAGCAGCTTGGCCTTTGAGAACACCATATATTTT. Its translation is CASSLAFENTIYF.

The chain uses TRBV20-1 and TRBJ1-1; 9 bases map to TRBD1. With V trimmed by 3 bases and J by 2 bases, 13 bases remained unmatched. The CDR3 runs to 17 residues. Germline lookup yields CDR1 DFQATT and CDR2 SNEGSKA (reference sequence). CDR3 DNA: TGCAGTGCTAGTCCACAGGGGGCGTTTAGACTAAACACTGAAGCTTTCTTT. Residues: CSASPQGAFRLNTEAFF.

The chain recombines TRBV3-1 (or the pseudogene TRBV3-2) with TRBJ2-7, with TRBD2 identical over 9 bases. The CDR3 length is 14 residues. Germline-derived CDR1 and CDR2 are LGHDT and YNNKEL (reference sequence). J lost 2 bases, V lost 3 bases, and 2 bases had no gene match. CDR3 loop: CASSHTSGPYEQYF. CDR3 coding DNA: TGTGCCAGCAGCCACACTAGCGGGCCCTACGAGCAGTACTTC.

The rearrangement joins TRBV28 to TRBJ1-2, with TRBD1 identical over 8 bases. Germline CDR1 and CDR2: MDHEN and SYDVKM. This CDR3 is 13 amino acids long. J gave up 2 bases and V 7 bases, and 3 bases lay outside the gene matches. The chain's CDR3 is CASKGQENYGYTF. The CDR3 DNA follows: TGTGCCAGCAAGGGACAGGAAAACTATGGCTACACCTTC.

The chain is built from TRBV23-1 and TRBJ1-4; weak D call: TRBD1 (6 bases). TRBV23-1 is given ORF status, its function remaining uncertain. This CDR3 is 16 amino acids long. Trimming removed 7 bases at V and 4 bases at J, with 19 bases between. The CDR3 nucleotides read TGCGCCAGCATTCCCTGGGGGGGCAGCCTTAATGAAAAACTGTTTTTT. As protein: CASIPWGGSLNEKLFF.

For the CDR3, the DNA is TGTGCCAGCAGCGCCCGGGACAGCTATCAGCCCCAGCATTTT. Translated, it gives CASSARDSYQPQHF. The chain links TRBV5-6 to TRBJ1-5, with 7 bases matching TRBD1. The CDR3 spans 14 residues. V lost 4 bases, J lost 5 bases, and 6 bases stayed unmatched. Germline V CDR1 and CDR2: SGHDT, YYEEEE.

The J gene is TRBJ2-2, the V gene TRBV5-1; a possible D gene is TRBD2 (5 bases). V lost 1 base and J 9 bases, leaving 16 bases between the germline ends. The CDR3 contains 15 residues. Germline V gene data show CDR1 as SGHRS and CDR2 as YFSETQ. CDR3 loop: CASSLTRQAGRELFF. CDR3 sequence (DNA): TGCGCCAGCAGCTTGACTCGTCAGGCGGGCAGGGAGCTGTTTTTT.